One sample yielded the 3 T cell receptor beta chains listed below, sequenced in a study of blood T cell repertoires in COVID-19. The table came from immunoSEQ multiplex PCR; TCRdb's copy has only in-frame clones and leaves some out. The table includes 90,000 to 130,000 clones, around 68% detected once. Sequenced input: peripheral blood. The receptors here all came from a woman aged 60-70 years with acute or convalescent COVID-19.

V is TRBV3-1 (or the pseudogene TRBV3-2) and J is TRBJ2-3; TRBD2 aligns across 9 bases. V shed 1 base, J shed 10 bases, and the junction held 18 bases outside the gene matches. This CDR3 contains 18 residues. The germline gives CDR1 LGHDT, CDR2 YNNKEL (reference sequence). The CDR3 is CASSQGVAFSGGQGAQYF. Here the CDR3 DNA reads TGTGCCAGCAGCCAAGGTGTGGCCTTTAGCGGGGGTCAGGGTGCGCAGTATTTT.

This clone appeared many times. The rearrangement uses TRBV2 and TRBJ2-2; 14 bases fit TRBD2. Germline CDR1 and CDR2: SNHLY and FYNNEI. V lost 5 bases to trimming and J lost 5 bases; unmatched junction nucleotides: 1. This CDR3 region has 15 residues. The CDR3 DNA follows: TGTGCCAGCAGTCGGACTAGCGGGGGGACCGGGGAGCTGTTTTTT. Its translation is CASSRTSGGTGELFF.

This rearrangement joins TRBV3-1 (or the pseudogene TRBV3-2) to TRBJ2-7; 12 nucleotides align to TRBD1. The CDR3 loop spans 16 amino acids. V dropped 0 bases and J dropped 4; count of bases not matched to a gene: 4. Germline V gene sequence: CDR1 LGHDT, CDR2 YNNKEL (reference sequence). The DNA of the CDR3 is TGTGCCAGCAGCCAAGATTGGGACAGGGGGCCATACGAGCAGTACTTC. This translates into CASSQDWDRGPYEQYF.